This T cell receptor beta chain was sequenced for a study of blood T cell repertoires in COVID-19. Study-wide background: COVID-19 samples from acute and convalescent phases originated in the United States, Italy and Spain. Nucleic acid was either cDNA or gDNA, and it came from T cells, B-cell-depleted T cells, or PBMCs.

In the authors' workflow: It was from reference gene primer amplification that nucleated cell counts were estimated. Only in-frame clones appear in the TCRdb table, and some are missing; sequencing was by immunoSEQ multiplex PCR. The DNA was the basis for D and trimming; V, J and clone size are from that table. Here the sample spans approximately 50,000 clones, approximately 90% being singletons. The source is a man between 35 and 55 years old with acute or convalescent COVID-19. Sequenced sample: peripheral blood.

The CDR3 spells CASSEGRTGTEAFF. DNA for the CDR3: TGCGCCAGCAGCGAAGGACGGACGGGAACTGAAGCTTTCTTT. The J gene is TRBJ1-1, the V gene TRBV5-1; no firm D call. Germline assignment: CDR1 SGHRS and CDR2 YFSETQ. V was clipped by 4 bases and J by 5 bases, with 15 bases between them. The CDR3 consists of 14 residues.